This T cell receptor (beta chain) was documented in a study of T cells in Graves' hyperthyroidism and ophthalmopathy (dated by TCRdb to between 2018 and 2021). With respect to the entire study: Peripheral blood samples were taken at initial diagnosis, before any treatment was given. The roughly 91 discovery patients were randomly divided into training and test sets at a 7:3 ratio. The study also compared thyroid tissue and blood T-cell repertoires from more than five Graves' hyperthyroidism patients. To identify distinguishing TCR V-J signatures, a discovery cohort of about 95 patients was used, comprising under 45 with Graves' ophthalmopathy and 57 with stable Graves' hyperthyroidism. The paper describes TCR Vbeta CDR3 sequencing of some 130 peripheral blood samples, made up of about 41 ophthalmopathy patients, some 80 hyperthyroidism patients and about 17 progressor patients. An independent validation cohort of fewer than 20 hyperthyroidism patients and 17 patients who later progressed to ophthalmopathy tested prospective prediction of ophthalmopathy. Following sampling, methimazole starting at 30 mg daily was given to hyperthyroidism patients, and high-dose intravenous methylprednisolone was given to ophthalmopathy patients.

The TCR beta CDR3 regions were amplified from RNA transcripts. The first round of RT-PCR for the TCR CDR3 was performed with the HTBI primer set and the Qiagen OneStep RT-PCR kit. Libraries were constructed in a second round of multiplex PCR, after which size selection and purification were performed. Sequencing of the libraries was done on an Illumina HiSeq2000 using paired-end 100 bp reads. The paper's data handling went like this. SOAPnuke was used to process the raw data, removing reads that contained adapters or uncalled bases, had a mean Phred below 15, or lacked an exact match to the constant primer or identifier. High-quality paired reads were merged with COPE v1.2.5, and unique nucleotide sequences were defined as clonotypes. Clonotypes were aligned to IMGT TRBV, TRBD and TRBJ reference segments using MiTCR v1.1. The analysis was restricted to V-J combinations with a frequency above 0.0001, which together covered around 99% of the repertoires. The TCS score was defined as the ratio of F50 (clonal expansion) to E x V (chaos), calculated using BLOSUM62-based TCRdist between CDR3 peptides within each V-J. Welch's t-statistics and random forest reduced several hundred V-J features to 10 to 15, which were used in a naive Bayes classifier (R e1071). Through fastp at Q25 and MiXCR, TCRdb rebuilt clones from the public reads, retaining in-frame beta chains. CDR3 protein sequences are deduplicated, and each keeps its most common genes and DNA. These V and J calls are TCRdb output, not the study's own analysis. This sample is represented by more than 500,000 distinct CDR3 sequences; 15% to 20% of them were singletons. The ten top clones hold around 32% of the sample.

In the ophthalmopathy patients, disease was moderately to severely active, with a Clinical Activity Score of 3 or more, a NOSPECS grade of 4 or more, and a duration of less than 3 months. The study excluded patients with uncontrolled infections, other autoimmune diseases, pregnancy or lactation. Diagnoses were based on clinical symptoms, serum thyroxine and TRAb, thyroid ultrasound and orbital computed tomography. PBMCs were isolated from about 10 ml of fresh peripheral blood by Ficoll-Paque density gradient centrifugation. Trizol reagent was used to extract total RNA, and RNA quality was then checked on an Agilent 2100 Bioanalyzer. Details on this clonotype: What this receptor recognizes is not known. Per-base qualities were not stored, and no clone one base away is much larger.

Beyond this particular receptor, the publication reports: Most expanded thyroid clonotypes (frequency above 0.001) were also detected in blood, a finding suggesting that blood repertoires may reflect thyroid immune responses. Ophthalmopathy was separated from stable hyperthyroidism by a 13 V-J signature model, with over 85% sensitivity and approximately 84% specificity obtained in cross-validation and 80%/75% obtained in testing. In validation, the model predicted progression to ophthalmopathy a median of about 6 months before onset, with approximately 70% sensitivity and 72.22% specificity. Sample size was not statistically predetermined, and investigators were not blinded to group allocation.

The CDR3 contains 16 residues, cysteine and phenylalanine counted. Only the CDR3 DNA stays, 48 bases, in frame from base 1. Trimming leaves V shorter by 0 bases and J shorter by 3 bases, with the junction holding 4 bases beyond the gene matches. The germline V gene sets CDR1 to MGHRA and CDR2 to YSYEKL. Sequenced sample: blood. The clonotype comes from a woman aged 25-40 years with Graves' ophthalmopathy. The chain employs TRBV4-1 and TRBJ2-3; TRBD1 matches 9 bases in the middle. The CDR3: CASSQDRGTGTDTQYF. The DNA reads TGCGCCAGCAGCCAAGATCGGGGGACAGGGACAGATACGCAGTATTTT.